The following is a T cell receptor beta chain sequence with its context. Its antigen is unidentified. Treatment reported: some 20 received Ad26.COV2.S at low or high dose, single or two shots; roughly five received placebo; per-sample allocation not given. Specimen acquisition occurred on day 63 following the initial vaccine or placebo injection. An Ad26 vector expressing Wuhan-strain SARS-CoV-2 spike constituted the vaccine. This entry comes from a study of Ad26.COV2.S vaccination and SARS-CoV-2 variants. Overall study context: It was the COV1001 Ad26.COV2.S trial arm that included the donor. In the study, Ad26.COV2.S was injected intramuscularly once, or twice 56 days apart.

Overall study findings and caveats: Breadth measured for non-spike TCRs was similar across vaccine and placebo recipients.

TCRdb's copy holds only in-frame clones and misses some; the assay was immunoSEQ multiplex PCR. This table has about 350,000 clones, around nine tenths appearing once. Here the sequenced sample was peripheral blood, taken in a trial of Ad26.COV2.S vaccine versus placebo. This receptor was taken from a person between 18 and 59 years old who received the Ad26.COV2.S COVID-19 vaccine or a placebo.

CDR3 amino acids: CSVGSHRGFSYEQYF. CDR3 coding DNA: TGCAGCGTTGGTTCCCACAGGGGGTTCTCCTACGAGCAGTACTTC. This sequence joins TRBV29-1 and TRBJ2-7; 8 bases align to TRBD1. V was pared by 4 bases and J by 0 bases, with 8 bases of the junction left unmatched. The CDR3 length is 15 residues. The germline V gene encodes CDR1 SQVTM and CDR2 ANQGSEA.